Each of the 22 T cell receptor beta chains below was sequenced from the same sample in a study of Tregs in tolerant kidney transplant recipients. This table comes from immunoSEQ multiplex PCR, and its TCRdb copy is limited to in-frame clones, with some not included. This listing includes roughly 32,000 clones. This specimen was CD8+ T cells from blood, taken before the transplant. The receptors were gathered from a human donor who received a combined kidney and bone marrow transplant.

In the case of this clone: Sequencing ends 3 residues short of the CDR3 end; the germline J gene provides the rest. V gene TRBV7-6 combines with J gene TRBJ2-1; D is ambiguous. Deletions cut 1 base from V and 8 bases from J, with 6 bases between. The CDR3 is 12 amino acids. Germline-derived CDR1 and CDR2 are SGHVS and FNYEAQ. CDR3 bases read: TGTGCCAGCAGCTTAGTTTCTGATGAG. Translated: CASSLVSDE. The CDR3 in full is CASSLVSDEQFF.

Incomplete CDR3 DNA: TGTGCCAGCAGCTTAGGAGGGGCGGTCTATGGC. Amino acids: CASSLGGAVYG. The CDR3 in full is CASSLGGAVYGYTF. The genes are TRBV7-8 and TRBJ1-2, with a weak D call TRBD1 (5 bases). The read ends 3 residues before the CDR3 terminus; that terminus is restored from the germline J gene. Germline loops: CDR1 SGHVS, CDR2 FQNEAQ. The CDR3 sequence is 14 residues long. The germline V and J ends were trimmed by 1 base and 4 bases, with 10 bases remaining between them.

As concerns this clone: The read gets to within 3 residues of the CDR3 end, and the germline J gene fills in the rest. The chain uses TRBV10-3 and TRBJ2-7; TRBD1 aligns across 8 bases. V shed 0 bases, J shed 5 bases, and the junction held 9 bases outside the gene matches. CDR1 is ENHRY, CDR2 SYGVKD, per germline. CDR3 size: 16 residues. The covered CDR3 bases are TGTGCCATCAGTGAGTCTACGACAGGGGTTACCCACGAG. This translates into CAISESTTGVTHE. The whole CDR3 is CAISESTTGVTHEQYF.

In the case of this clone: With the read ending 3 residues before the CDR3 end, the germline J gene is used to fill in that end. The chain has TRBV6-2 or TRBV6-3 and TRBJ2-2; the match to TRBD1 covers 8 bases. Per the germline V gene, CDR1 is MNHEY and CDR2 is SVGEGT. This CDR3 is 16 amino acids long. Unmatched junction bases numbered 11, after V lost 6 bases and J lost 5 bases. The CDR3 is CASSLTWTGSTGELFF. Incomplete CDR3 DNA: TGTGCCAGCAGCCTTACCTGGACAGGGAGTACCGGGGAG.

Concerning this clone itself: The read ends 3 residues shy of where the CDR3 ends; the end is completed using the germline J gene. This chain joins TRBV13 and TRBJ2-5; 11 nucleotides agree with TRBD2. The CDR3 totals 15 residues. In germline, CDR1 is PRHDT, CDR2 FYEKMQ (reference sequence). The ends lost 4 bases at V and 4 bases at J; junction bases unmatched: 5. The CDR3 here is CASSSGLADGETQYF. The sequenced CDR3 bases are TGTGCCAGCAGCTCGGGACTAGCGGACGGAGAGACC.

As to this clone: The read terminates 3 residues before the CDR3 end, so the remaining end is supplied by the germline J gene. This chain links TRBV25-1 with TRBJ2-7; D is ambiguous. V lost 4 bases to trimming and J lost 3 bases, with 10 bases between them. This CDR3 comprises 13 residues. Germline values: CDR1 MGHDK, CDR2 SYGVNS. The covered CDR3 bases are TGTGCCAGCAGTGCAGGTTTAGGCTACGAG. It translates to CASSAGLGYE. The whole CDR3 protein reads CASSAGLGYEQYF.

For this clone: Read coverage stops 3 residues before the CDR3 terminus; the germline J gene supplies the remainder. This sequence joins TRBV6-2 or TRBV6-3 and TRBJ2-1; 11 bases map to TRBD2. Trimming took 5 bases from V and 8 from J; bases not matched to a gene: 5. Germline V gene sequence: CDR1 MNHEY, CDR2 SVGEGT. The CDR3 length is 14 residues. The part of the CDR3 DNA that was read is TGTGCCAGCAGTCAACTAGCGGGAGTTGATGAG. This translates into CASSQLAGVDE. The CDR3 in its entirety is CASSQLAGVDEQFF.

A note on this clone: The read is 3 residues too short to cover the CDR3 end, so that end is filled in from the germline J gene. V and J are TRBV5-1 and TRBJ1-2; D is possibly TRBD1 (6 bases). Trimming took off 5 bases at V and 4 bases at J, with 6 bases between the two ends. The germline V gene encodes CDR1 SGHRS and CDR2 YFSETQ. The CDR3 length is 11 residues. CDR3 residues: CASRDSYGYTF. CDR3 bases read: TGCGCCAGCAGGGACAGCTATGGC.

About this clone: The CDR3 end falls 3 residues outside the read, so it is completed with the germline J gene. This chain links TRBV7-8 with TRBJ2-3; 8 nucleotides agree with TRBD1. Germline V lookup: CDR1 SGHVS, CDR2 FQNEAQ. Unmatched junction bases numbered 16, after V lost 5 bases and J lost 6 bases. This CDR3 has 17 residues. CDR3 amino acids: CASSNRPTGDSGDTQYF. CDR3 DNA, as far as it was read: TGTGCCAGCAGCAACAGACCGACAGGGGACTCAGGGGATACG.

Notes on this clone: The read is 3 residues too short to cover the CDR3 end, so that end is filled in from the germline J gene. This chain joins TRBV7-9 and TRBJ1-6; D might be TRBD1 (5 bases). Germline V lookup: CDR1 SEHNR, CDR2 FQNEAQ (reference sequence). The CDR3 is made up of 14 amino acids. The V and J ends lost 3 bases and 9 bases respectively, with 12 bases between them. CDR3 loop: CASSFAGDGSPLHF. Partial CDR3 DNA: TGTGCCAGCAGCTTCGCGGGGGACGGTTCACCC.

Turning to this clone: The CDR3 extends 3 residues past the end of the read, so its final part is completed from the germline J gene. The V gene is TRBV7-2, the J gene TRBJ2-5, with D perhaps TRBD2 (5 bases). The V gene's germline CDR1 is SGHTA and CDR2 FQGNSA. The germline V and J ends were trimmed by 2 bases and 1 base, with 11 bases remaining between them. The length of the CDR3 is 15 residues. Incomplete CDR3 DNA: TGTGCCAGCAGCTTAAATCTTCGGGGCCAAGAGACC. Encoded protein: CASSLNLRGQET. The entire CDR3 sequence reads CASSLNLRGQETQYF. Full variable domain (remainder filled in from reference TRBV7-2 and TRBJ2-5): GAGVSQSPSNKVTEKGKDVELRCDPISGHTALYWYRQSLGQGLEFLIYFQGNSAPDKSGLPSDRFSAERTGGSVSTLTIQRTQQEDSAVYLCASSLNLRGQETQYFGPGTRLLVL.

The CDR3: CSVGGLSKDPDTQYF. CDR3 DNA, as far as it was read: TGCAGCGTTGGGGGGCTATCCAAGGACCCCGATACG. This sequence joins TRBV29-1 and TRBJ2-3, with TRBD1 as a possible D gene (6 bases). From the germline J gene comes the end of the CDR3, since the read stops 3 residues before it. The V gene's germline CDR1 is SQVTM and CDR2 ANQGSEA. The germline V and J ends were trimmed by 4 bases and 6 bases, with 20 bases remaining between them. This CDR3 contains 15 residues.

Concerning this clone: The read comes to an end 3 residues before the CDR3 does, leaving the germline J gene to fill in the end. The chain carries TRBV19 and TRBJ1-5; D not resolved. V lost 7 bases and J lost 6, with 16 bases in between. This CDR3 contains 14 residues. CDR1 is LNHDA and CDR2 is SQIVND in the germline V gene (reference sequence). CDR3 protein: CASKRGPLGQPQHF. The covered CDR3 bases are TGTGCCAGTAAGCGGGGTCCGCTGGGTCAGCCC.

The CDR3 bases that were read are TGTGCCAGTAGTATAGCGGGGGGCGCGGTTCTCCCCTACGAG. Amino acid sequence: CASSIAGGAVLPYE. The CDR3 in full is CASSIAGGAVLPYEQYF. This chain connects TRBV19 to TRBJ2-7; D might be TRBD2 (7 bases). The CDR3 is cut off 3 residues early in the read; its end comes from the germline J gene. The CDR3 extends over 17 amino acids. The V gene's germline CDR1 is LNHDA and CDR2 SQIVND (reference sequence). The V end was cut by 1 base, the J end by 2 bases, with 18 bases between.

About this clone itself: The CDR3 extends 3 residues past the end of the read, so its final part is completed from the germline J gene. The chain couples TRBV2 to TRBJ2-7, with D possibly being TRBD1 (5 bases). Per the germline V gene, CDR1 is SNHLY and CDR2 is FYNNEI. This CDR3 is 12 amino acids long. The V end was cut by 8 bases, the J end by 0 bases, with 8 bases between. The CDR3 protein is CASATASYEQYF. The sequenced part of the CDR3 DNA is TGTGCCAGCGCGACAGCCTCCTACGAG. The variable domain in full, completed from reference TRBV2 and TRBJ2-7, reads EPEVTQTPSHQVTQMGQEVILRCVPISNHLYFYWYRQILGQKVEFLVSFYNNEISEKSEIFDDQFSVERPDGSNFTLKIRSTKLEDSAMYFCASATASYEQYFGPGTRLTVT.

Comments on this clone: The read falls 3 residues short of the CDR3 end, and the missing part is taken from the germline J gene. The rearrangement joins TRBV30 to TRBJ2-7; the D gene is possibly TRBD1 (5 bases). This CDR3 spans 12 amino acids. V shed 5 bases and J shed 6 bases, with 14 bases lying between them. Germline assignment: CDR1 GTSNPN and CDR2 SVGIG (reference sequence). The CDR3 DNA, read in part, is TGTGCCTGGGGGGCTAGGCGCTTCGAG. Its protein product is CAWGARRFE. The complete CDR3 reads CAWGARRFEQYF.

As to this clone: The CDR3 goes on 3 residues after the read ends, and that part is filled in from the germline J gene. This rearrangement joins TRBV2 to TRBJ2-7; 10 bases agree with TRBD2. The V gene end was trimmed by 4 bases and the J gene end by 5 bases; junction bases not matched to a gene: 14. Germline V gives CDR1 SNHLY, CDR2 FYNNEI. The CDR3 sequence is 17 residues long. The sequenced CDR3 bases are TGTGCCAGCAGTGGGCGTCTAGCGGGGGAATATCCCCACGAG. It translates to CASSGRLAGEYPHE. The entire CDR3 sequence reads CASSGRLAGEYPHEQYF.

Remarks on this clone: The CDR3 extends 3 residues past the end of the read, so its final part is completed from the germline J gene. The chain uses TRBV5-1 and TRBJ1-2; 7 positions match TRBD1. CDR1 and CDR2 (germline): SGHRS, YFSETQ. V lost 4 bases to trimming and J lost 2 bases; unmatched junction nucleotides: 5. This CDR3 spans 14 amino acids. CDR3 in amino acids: CASSPDRSNYGYTF. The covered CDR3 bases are TGCGCCAGCAGCCCGGACAGGTCGAACTATGGC.

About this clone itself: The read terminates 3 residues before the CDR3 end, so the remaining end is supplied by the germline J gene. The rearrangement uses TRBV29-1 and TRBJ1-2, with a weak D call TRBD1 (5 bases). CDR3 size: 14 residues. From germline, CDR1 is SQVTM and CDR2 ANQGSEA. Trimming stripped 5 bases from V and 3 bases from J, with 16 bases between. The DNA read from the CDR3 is TGCAGCGTTCCCGAACCAGGGATATACTATGGC. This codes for CSVPEPGIYYG. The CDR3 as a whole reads CSVPEPGIYYGYTF. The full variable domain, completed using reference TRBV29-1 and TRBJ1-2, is SAVISQKPSRDICQRGTSLTIQCQVDSQVTMMFWYRQQPGQSLTLIATANQGSEATYESGFVIDKFPISRPNLTFSTLTVSNMSPEDSSIYLCSVPEPGIYYGYTFGSGTRLTVV.

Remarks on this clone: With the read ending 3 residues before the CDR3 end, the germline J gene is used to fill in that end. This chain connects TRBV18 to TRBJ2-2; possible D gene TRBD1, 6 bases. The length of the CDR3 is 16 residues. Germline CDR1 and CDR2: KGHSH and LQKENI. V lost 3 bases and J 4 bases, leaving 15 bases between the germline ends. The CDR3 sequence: CASSPFEQGPTGELFF. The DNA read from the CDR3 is TGTGCCAGCTCACCTTTCGAACAGGGTCCCACCGGGGAG.

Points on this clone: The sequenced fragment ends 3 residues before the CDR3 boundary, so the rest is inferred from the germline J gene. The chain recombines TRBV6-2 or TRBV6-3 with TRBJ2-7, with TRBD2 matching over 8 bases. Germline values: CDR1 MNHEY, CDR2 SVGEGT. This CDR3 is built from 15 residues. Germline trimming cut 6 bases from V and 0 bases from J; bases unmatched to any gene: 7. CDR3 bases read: TGTGCCAGCAGCCTGACTAGCGCCTTCTCCTACGAG. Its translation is CASSLTSAFSYE. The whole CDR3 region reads CASSLTSAFSYEQYF.

CDR3 sequence: CASSSGQVGTEAFF. The sequenced CDR3 bases are TGTGCCAGCAGTTCAGGACAGGTTGGCACTGAA. The rearrangement joins TRBV6-2 or TRBV6-3 to TRBJ1-1, with 7 bases aligning to TRBD1. The read ends 3 residues early relative to the CDR3; the germline J gene fills the gap. This CDR3 region has 14 residues. Trimming took 4 bases from V and 4 from J; bases not matched to a gene: 6. Germline CDR1 and CDR2: MNHEY and SVGEGT.